This T cell receptor beta chain was captured in a study of response to subunit inactivated influenza vaccine. Regarding the study as a whole: There was a suggestion from the authors that each seasonal influenza vaccination recruits few new T cells.

TCRdb reprocessed the RT-PCR reads via MiXCR and lists one record per CDR3 protein. The sample shows hundreds of thousands of distinct CDR3 sequences, about 12% of them seen only once. J was trimmed by 6 bases and V by 5 bases; bases with no gene match: 11. The CDR3 has 17 amino acids. Looked up from germline, CDR1 is SGHTA and CDR2 is FQGNSA. This clonotype was observed at least ten times. The antigen is not known. J is TRBJ2-3 and V is TRBV7-2; 13 bases align to TRBD2. This receptor was identified in a man in his fifties who received an inactivated influenza vaccine. Material: PBMCs from blood, obtained on the day of vaccination. CDR3 in DNA: TGTGCCAGCAGCAAAACTAGCGGGAGGGCCGCTTTGGATACGCAGTATTTT. Encoded protein: CASSKTSGRAALDTQYF.